Listed here are 18 T cell receptor beta chains from one sample, sequenced in a study of cytomegalovirus exposure and HLA in healthy donors. The PCR had 60 Vbeta and 13 Jbeta primers. Repertoires were generated with immunoSEQ multiplex PCR, while TCRdb's copy carries only in-frame clones and drops some. The sample has around 140,000 clones, approximately 78% seen once; the top ten hold about 8.1%. The sample comprised PBMCs. The receptors derive from a woman aged 50 to 65 in good health and CMV-seropositive.

The J gene is TRBJ2-7, the V gene TRBV6-5; 11 positions match TRBD1. Germline values: CDR1 MNHEY, CDR2 SVGAGI. This CDR3 region has 14 residues. J lost 3 bases, V lost 8 bases, and 6 bases had no gene match. The DNA of the CDR3 is TGTGCCAGCGGCGGGACAGGGGGAAACTACGAGCAGTACTTC. Protein product: CASGGTGGNYEQYF.

The genes are TRBV19 and TRBJ1-5, with unresolved D. The CDR3 contains 13 residues. CDR1 is LNHDA and CDR2 is SQIVND in the germline V gene (reference sequence). Trimming took 3 bases from V and 5 from J, leaving 8 bases between them. The CDR3 protein is CASSIVADQPQHF. The CDR3 coding sequence is TGTGCCAGTAGTATCGTCGCGGATCAGCCCCAGCATTTT.

The chain uses TRBV19 and TRBJ2-3, with unresolved D. Deletions cut 9 bases from V and 0 bases from J, with 13 bases between. Germline-derived CDR1 and CDR2 are LNHDA and SQIVND (reference sequence). The CDR3 sequence is 14 residues long. As DNA, the CDR3 is TGTGCCAGCCAGACAAAGATTAGCACAGATACGCAGTATTTT. Protein: CASQTKISTDTQYF.

The chain recombines TRBV4-3 with TRBJ1-3; D unresolved. This CDR3 is built from 15 residues. Trimming removed 0 bases from V and 4 bases from J, with 10 bases in between. Germline CDR1 is LGHNA and CDR2 is YSLEER. The CDR3 region is CASSQDGRQGNTIYF. The CDR3 region has the DNA TGCGCCAGCAGCCAAGACGGGAGGCAGGGAAACACCATATATTTT.

This chain connects TRBV10-2 to TRBJ1-2; D is ambiguous. V was shortened by 3 bases and J by 4 bases, with 6 bases between the two germline ends. This CDR3 spans 12 amino acids. Germline V lookup: CDR1 WSHSY, CDR2 SAAADI. The CDR3 DNA is TGCGCCAGCAGTGATATCGGCTATGGCTACACCTTC. Amino acid sequence: CASSDIGYGYTF.

On this clone itself: The same CDR3 arises from other DNA sequences in this sample as well. The chain has TRBV5-1 and TRBJ2-1; maybe TRBD1 (7 bases). Germline V gene data show CDR1 as SGHRS and CDR2 as YFSETQ. V lost 3 bases, J lost 9 bases, and 16 bases lay in between. This CDR3 has 14 amino acids. The CDR3 DNA is TGCGCCAGCAGCTGGGGGCAGGGGGGCGCTGAGCAGTTCTTC. Residues: CASSWGQGGAEQFF. Full variable domain (rest looked up from reference TRBV5-1 and TRBJ2-1): KAGVTQTPRYLIKTRGQQVTLSCSPISGHRSVSWYQQTPGQGLQFLFEYFSETQRNKGNFPGRFSGRQFSNSRSEMNVSTLELGDSALYLCASSWGQGGAEQFFGPGTRLTVL.

This clone occurred a few times. The V and J genes are TRBV19 and TRBJ1-5; no firm D call. Germline CDR1 and CDR2: LNHDA and SQIVND (reference sequence). The CDR3 length is 16 residues. V lost 5 bases, J lost 2 bases, and 16 bases lay in between. CDR3 bases: TGTGCCAGTAGTCCTCAGGTCGGAGGCGGCAATCAGCCCCAGCATTTT. Protein: CASSPQVGGGNQPQHF.

The rearrangement joins TRBV25-1 to TRBJ1-2; no clear D gene. The CDR3 has 12 residues. Trimming removed 10 bases from V and 3 bases from J, with 12 bases in between. Germline CDR1 and CDR2: MGHDK and SYGVNS. The CDR3 region has the DNA TGTGCCACCCAACTTGAGTACTATGGCTACACCTTC. Translation: CATQLEYYGYTF.

The gene calls are TRBV7-9 and TRBJ2-1, with 7 bases identical to TRBD2. V was clipped by 5 bases and J by 2 bases; unmatched bases: 6. Germline V gene data show CDR1 as SEHNR and CDR2 as FQNEAQ (reference sequence). The CDR3 length is 15 residues. CDR3 loop: CASSLTGGPYNEQFF. Written as DNA, the CDR3 is TGTGCCAGCAGCCTGACGGGAGGTCCCTACAATGAGCAGTTCTTC.

The V gene is TRBV7-3, the J gene TRBJ2-1, with 7 bases matching TRBD2. V dropped 4 bases and J dropped 2; count of bases not matched to a gene: 2. This CDR3 comprises 14 residues. Germline V gene lookup returns CDR1 SGHTA and CDR2 FQGTGA. CDR3 bases: TGTGCCAGCAGCTCCGCGGGGGCCTACAATGAGCAGTTCTTC. This encodes CASSSAGAYNEQFF.

V is TRBV5-1 and J is TRBJ1-4, with 7 bases fitting TRBD1. The CDR3 runs to 15 residues. Germline CDR1 is SGHRS and CDR2 is YFSETQ. Trimming took 0 bases from V and 7 from J; bases not matched to a gene: 6. CDR3 DNA: TGCGCCAGCAGCTTGGTAGGGGGCGCGGGTGAAAAACTGTTTTTT. This translates into CASSLVGGAGEKLFF.

This chain links TRBV4-3 with TRBJ2-7; 7 bases line up with TRBD1. The CDR3 is 15 amino acids. V gave up 0 bases and J gave up 6 bases; unmatched junction bases: 8. Germline V CDR1 and CDR2: LGHNA, YSLEER. CDR3 residues: CASSQDLTGISEQYF. The CDR3 DNA is TGCGCCAGCAGCCAAGATCTGACAGGGATAAGCGAGCAGTACTTC.

This clone was seen only a few times. The chain joins TRBV18 to TRBJ2-2; TRBD1 agrees at 9 bases. The CDR3 is 17 amino acids. J was trimmed by 7 bases and V by 0 bases; bases with no gene match: 9. Looked up from germline, CDR1 is KGHSH and CDR2 is LQKENI. Here the CDR3 reads CASSPPRGTGQIGELFF. The CDR3 DNA reads TGTGCCAGCTCACCACCGAGAGGGACAGGGCAGATCGGGGAGCTGTTTTTT.

This clone was observed a single time. The rearrangement uses TRBV18 and TRBJ1-2; a weak D match, TRBD1 (6 bases). Germline assignment: CDR1 KGHSH and CDR2 LQKENI. Trimming left V 5 bases short and J 2 bases short, with 12 bases between. The CDR3 has 14 amino acids. The CDR3: CASSKETGNYGYTF. CDR3 in DNA: TGTGCCAGCTCAAAAGAAACAGGGAACTATGGCTACACCTTC.

This clone was observed once. This sequence joins TRBV7-9 and TRBJ1-2, with D possibly TRBD1 on 6 matching bases. Trimming stripped 10 bases from V and 2 bases from J, with 14 bases between. Germline V gene data show CDR1 as SEHNR and CDR2 as FQNEAQ (reference sequence). This CDR3 is 13 amino acids long. The CDR3 nucleotides read TGTGCCACGGGGGGGGCGGACAACTATGGCTACACCTTC. Protein product: CATGGADNYGYTF.

This clone showed up just once. The V and J genes are TRBV6-4 and TRBJ2-3; tentative D call: TRBD2 (7 bases). V was clipped by 2 bases and J by 8 bases, with 11 bases between them. The CDR3 consists of 13 residues. Germline V CDR1 and CDR2: MRHNA, SNTAGT. CDR3 amino acids: CASSDQRGGTQYF. The CDR3 region has the DNA TGTGCCAGCAGTGACCAGAGGGGGGGTACGCAGTATTTT.

This sequence joins TRBV7-2 and TRBJ1-2; possible D gene TRBD1, 5 bases. V was shortened by 5 bases and J by 4 bases, with 11 bases between the two germline ends. The CDR3 has 13 amino acids. The germline V gene encodes CDR1 SGHTA and CDR2 FQGNSA. The CDR3 nucleotides are TGTGCCAGCAGCCGCCGACAGTTCTATGGCTACACCTTC. Protein: CASSRRQFYGYTF.

The CDR3 loop is CASSSVRDFGLNEQFF. CDR3 nucleotides: TGCGCCAGCAGCTCCGTCCGGGACTTCGGCCTCAATGAGCAGTTCTTC. The chain links TRBV5-1 to TRBJ2-1, with D maybe TRBD2 (6 bases). Per germline, CDR1 SGHRS and CDR2 YFSETQ. Trimming cost V 3 bases and J 6 bases, with 19 bases left between them. The length of the CDR3 is 16 residues.